These T cell receptor beta chains were read from a single sample in a study of blood T cell repertoires in COVID-19. Assay: immunoSEQ multiplex PCR; the TCRdb copy retains only in-frame clones and omits some. In the table there are 300,000 or so clones, around 86% of which are singletons. Sequencing was done on a sample of peripheral blood. The receptors come from a woman in her forties who had recovered from COVID-19. Each CDR3 is given with its conserved first and last residue. The D gene is left open where the match is weak. Part of the rows lack a size; the others show once, few, many or a class for expanded clones.

size | J | V | D | CDR3 | DNA
NA | TRBJ1-2 | TRBV7-9 | NA | CASSLAEGSNYGYTF | TGTGCCAGCAGCTTAGCGGAGGGTTCTAACTATGGCTACACCTTC
NA | TRBJ1-6 | TRBV5-1 | NA | CASSGPQVRGSPLHF | TGCGCCAGCAGCGGACCCCAGGTCAGGGGTTCACCCCTCCACTTT
NA | TRBJ1-5 | TRBV7-9 | TRBD1 | CASSPRDSHQPQHF | TGTGCCAGCAGCCCGAGGGACAGCCATCAGCCCCAGCATTTT
NA | TRBJ2-1 | TRBV4-3 | NA | CASSQVAGGPSYNEQFF | TGCGCCAGCAGCCAAGTGGCGGGCGGGCCCTCCTACAATGAGCAGTTCTTC
NA | TRBJ2-3 | TRBV4-1 | TRBD2 | CASSQTPGGTSQYF | TGCGCCAGCAGCCAAACCCCCGGGGGGACCTCGCAGTATTTT
NA | TRBJ1-5 | TRBV27 | NA | CASGYRGLGKPQHF | TGTGCCAGCGGCTACAGAGGACTGGGGAAGCCCCAGCATTTT
NA | TRBJ2-7 | TRBV9 | TRBD1 | CASSVAGQSHEQYF | TGTGCCAGCAGCGTAGCGGGACAGTCCCACGAGCAGTACTTC
NA | TRBJ1-2 | TRBV7-2 | TRBD1 | CASSLAGTANYGYTF | TGTGCCAGCAGCTTAGCGGGGACAGCTAACTATGGCTACACCTTC
NA | TRBJ1-2 | TRBV6-5 | NA | CASSPRGGAYYGYTF | TGTGCCAGCAGTCCCCGGGGGGGCGCCTACTATGGCTACACCTTC
NA | TRBJ1-1 | TRBV5-1 | NA | CASSLIARVNTEAFF | TGCGCCAGCAGCTTGATTGCCAGGGTGAACACTGAAGCTTTCTTT
NA | TRBJ1-2 | TRBV10-2 | TRBD1 | CASRTGTANYGYTF | TGCGCCAGCAGAACCGGGACAGCTAACTATGGCTACACCTTC
NA | TRBJ2-2 | TRBV27 | NA | CASAPTLLTGELFF | TGTGCCAGCGCCCCGACTCTCCTCACCGGGGAGCTGTTTTTT
few | TRBJ1-6 | TRBV10-3 | TRBD1 | CAISPIGTGARGSPLHF | TGTGCCATCAGCCCGATAGGGACAGGGGCAAGAGGATCACCCCTCCACTTT
NA | TRBJ1-5 | TRBV7-2 | NA | CASSSSHYQPQHF | TGTGCCAGCAGCTCTAGCCATTATCAGCCCCAGCATTTT
few | TRBJ2-7 | TRBV6-5 | NA | CAISRGSEQYF | TGTGCCATCAGCCGGGGTTCCGAGCAGTACTTC
NA | TRBJ2-7 | TRBV5-4 | TRBD1 | CASSQEWTGGGEQYF | TGTGCCAGCAGCCAGGAATGGACAGGGGGCGGCGAGCAGTACTTC
NA | TRBJ1-5 | TRBV4-1 | TRBD1 | CASSQKYPTGDLSNQPQHF | TGCGCCAGCAGCCAGAAGTACCCTACAGGGGATCTTAGCAATCAGCCCCAGCATTTT
NA | TRBJ1-2 | TRBV5-4 | NA | CASSFSTNYTF | TGTGCCAGCAGCTTTTCGACAAACTACACCTTC
NA | TRBJ2-3 | TRBV9 | TRBD1 | CASSVSGTGDTDTQYF | TGTGCCAGCAGCGTATCCGGGACAGGGGACACAGATACGCAGTATTTT
NA | TRBJ1-2 | TRBV6-6 | TRBD1 | CASTTGGSYGYTF | TGTGCCAGCACTACAGGGGGCTCCTATGGCTACACCTTC
NA | TRBJ2-2 | TRBV7-2 | NA | CASSLGLDRAGELFF | TGTGCCAGCAGCTTAGGACTAGATAGGGCCGGGGAGCTGTTTTTT
NA | TRBJ1-5 | TRBV2 | TRBD1 | CASRLTGNTQPQHF | TGTGCCAGCAGGTTGACAGGGAACACTCAGCCCCAGCATTTT
NA | TRBJ1-1 | TRBV5-4 | NA | CASSLDGTNTEAFF | TGTGCCAGCAGCTTGGACGGTACGAACACTGAAGCTTTCTTT
NA | TRBJ2-1 | TRBV6-1 | NA | CASSEQSDYNEQFF | TGTGCCAGCAGTGAACAGTCCGACTACAATGAGCAGTTCTTC
once | TRBJ2-7 | TRBV12-3/TRBV12-4 | TRBD1 | CASSFMGQGVQYF | TGTGCCAGCAGTTTTATGGGACAGGGTGTGCAGTACTTC
NA | TRBJ1-1 | TRBV6-1 | TRBD1 | CASSERDRGTEAFF | TGTGCCAGCAGTGAAAGGGACAGGGGGACTGAAGCTTTCTTT
NA | TRBJ2-1 | TRBV5-1 | TRBD1 | CASRPTGGSDNEQFF | TGCGCCAGCAGGCCGACAGGGGGCTCCGACAATGAGCAGTTCTTC
NA | TRBJ2-1 | TRBV19 | TRBD2 | CASSIRWASGGTLHNEQFF | TGTGCCAGTAGTATAAGGTGGGCTAGCGGGGGCACCCTTCACAATGAGCAGTTCTTC
NA | TRBJ2-2 | TRBV7-2 | TRBD2 | CASSFPRGDTGELFF | TGTGCCAGCAGTTTCCCTCGGGGGGACACCGGGGAGCTGTTTTTT
NA | TRBJ1-5 | TRBV19 | TRBD1 | CASSISPRGGGQPQHF | TGTGCCAGTAGTATTAGTCCGAGAGGGGGCGGTCAGCCCCAGCATTTT
NA | TRBJ2-1 | TRBV5-4 | TRBD2 | CASRASGGHYNEQFF | TGTGCCAGCAGGGCTAGCGGGGGACACTACAATGAGCAGTTCTTC
NA | TRBJ1-4 | TRBV7-9 | NA | CASSSPTGQRLFF | TGTGCCAGCAGCTCCCCGACGGGACAAAGACTGTTTTTT
few | TRBJ1-4 | TRBV14 | NA | CASSQLGANNEKLFF | TGTGCCAGCAGCCAATTAGGGGCAAATAATGAAAAACTGTTTTTT
NA | TRBJ1-6 | TRBV5-1 | NA | CASSLVPGGDSPLHF | TGCGCCAGCAGCTTGGTACCGGGGGGGGATTCACCCCTCCACTTT
NA | TRBJ1-4 | TRBV7-8 | TRBD1 | CASSLGGQGYRKLFF | TGTGCCAGCAGCTTAGGGGGACAGGGATATAGGAAACTGTTTTTT
NA | TRBJ1-4 | TRBV7-6 | TRBD1 | CASSFSGQGVVKLFF | TGTGCCAGCAGCTTCTCGGGACAGGGCGTGGTAAAACTGTTTTTT
once | TRBJ2-4 | TRBV6-2/TRBV6-3 | NA | CASSLSAKNIQYF | TGTGCCAGCAGCTTATCGGCCAAAAACATTCAGTACTTC
NA | TRBJ2-7 | TRBV6-2/TRBV6-3 | NA | CASSYSSGGISGEYF | TGTGCCAGCAGTTACAGTTCTGGTGGCATAAGCGGCGAGTACTTC
NA | TRBJ2-7 | TRBV3-1/TRBV3-2 | TRBD2 | CASSQGAGLAGGQYF | TGTGCCAGCAGCCAAGGGGCGGGACTAGCAGGGGGGCAGTACTTC
NA | TRBJ1-6 | TRBV29-1 | TRBD1 | CSVGGDSRGTLHF | TGCAGCGTCGGAGGGGACAGCCGGGGGACCCTCCACTTT
NA | TRBJ2-7 | TRBV4-3 | NA | CASSQDYEGAYEQYF | TGCGCCAGCAGCCAAGATTATGAAGGGGCCTACGAGCAGTACTTC
NA | TRBJ1-1 | TRBV6-5 | NA | CASSYLTVNTEAFF | TGTGCCAGCAGTTACTTGACAGTGAACACTGAAGCTTTCTTT
NA | TRBJ2-1 | TRBV19 | NA | CATHGPRTVNEQFF | TGTGCCACACACGGGCCCAGGACAGTGAATGAGCAGTTCTTC
NA | TRBJ1-1 | TRBV10-2 | NA | CASIAGNPNTEAFF | TGCGCCAGCATAGCAGGGAACCCAAACACTGAAGCTTTCTTT
NA | TRBJ1-5 | TRBV6-2/TRBV6-3 | NA | CASSPGGNNQPQHF | TGTGCCAGCAGTCCGGGGGGGAACAATCAGCCCCAGCATTTT
NA | TRBJ1-5 | TRBV3-1/TRBV3-2 | TRBD1 | CARITGTDLSNQPQHF | TGTGCCAGGATAACCGGGACAGACCTTAGCAATCAGCCCCAGCATTTT
NA | TRBJ1-6 | TRBV2 | TRBD1 | CASNRRGTGGSPLHF | TGTGCCAGCAACCGAAGGGGGACAGGGGGTTCACCCCTCCACTTT
NA | TRBJ2-2 | TRBV7-9 | TRBD1 | CASSLVVVSQGASGELFF | TGTGCCAGCAGCTTAGTCGTCGTCTCCCAGGGGGCCTCCGGGGAGCTGTTTTTT
many | TRBJ1-5 | TRBV3-1/TRBV3-2 | NA | CASSQAPGRQPQHF | TGTGCCAGCAGCCAAGCTCCAGGTCGCCAGCCCCAGCATTTT
NA | TRBJ1-5 | TRBV7-2 | NA | CASSFQGRYQPQHF | TGTGCCAGCAGCTTCCAGGGTAGATATCAGCCCCAGCATTTT
NA | TRBJ2-1 | TRBV4-2 | NA | CASSQDPPGSAQIHEQFF | TGTGCCAGCAGCCAGGATCCCCCGGGGAGCGCCCAAATACATGAGCAGTTCTTC
NA | TRBJ2-7 | TRBV5-6 | TRBD1 | CASSWETGDEQYF | TGTGCCAGCAGCTGGGAGACAGGGGACGAGCAGTACTTC
NA | TRBJ1-2 | TRBV4-1 | NA | CASSQGPGGGNYGYTF | TGCGCCAGCAGCCAGGGTCCCGGGGGTGGGAACTATGGCTACACCTTC
NA | TRBJ1-1 | TRBV3-1/TRBV3-2 | NA | CASSLRGAGTEAFF | TGTGCCAGCAGCCTGCGCGGCGCCGGCACTGAAGCTTTCTTT
NA | TRBJ2-3 | TRBV3-1/TRBV3-2 | NA | CASSQDSPSDTQYF | TGTGCCAGCAGCCAAGACTCTCCTTCAGATACGCAGTATTTT
NA | TRBJ1-2 | TRBV10-3 | NA | CAISEGSGGHYGYTF | TGTGCCATCAGTGAGGGATCGGGAGGACACTATGGCTACACCTTC
NA | TRBJ1-2 | TRBV7-9 | NA | CASTYFVGGVGYTF | TGTGCCAGCACATACTTTGTCGGAGGGGTTGGCTACACCTTC
NA | TRBJ2-5 | TRBV3-1/TRBV3-2 | NA | CASSQIEGRETQYF | TGTGCCAGCAGCCAGATAGAGGGCAGAGAGACCCAGTACTTC
NA | TRBJ2-1 | TRBV5-5 | NA | CASIRAEGKSYNEQFF | TGTGCCAGCATCCGGGCGGAGGGTAAATCCTACAATGAGCAGTTCTTC
NA | TRBJ1-1 | TRBV3-1/TRBV3-2 | NA | CASSHGRTGAFF | TGTGCCAGCAGCCACGGCCGGACTGGGGCTTTCTTT